Below are 6 T cell receptor beta chains sequenced from a single sample in a study of tumor-infiltrating lymphocytes in primary liver carcinoma. Co-extraction of RNA and DNA was performed on roughly 20-34 mg of unsorted bulk tissue. Starting from 500 ng of total RNA, TCR beta cDNA was produced with a primer in the constant region. Slightly modified ARM-PCR, run as three nested multiplex PCR rounds, produced the TCR beta libraries. Investigators reported that the first two PCR rounds, at roughly 10 cycles each, used TRBV1-TRBV30 forward primers with a C-beta reverse primer. MiXCR, run by TCRdb on the multiplex PCR reads, gives a single entry per CDR3 protein. This sample has under 110,000 distinct CDR3 sequences, with about 67% found just once. Sequencing input: liver tumor tissue from sampling region 2. The subset here: tumor region T2, inferior pole. These receptors were taken from a woman aged 60-70 years with primary liver carcinoma and hepatitis B virus infection.

The V call is TRBV30, the J call TRBJ1-4; D ambiguous. The CDR3 runs to 15 residues. The ends were cut back, 6 bases at V and 0 bases at J, with 14 bases in the middle. Germline V gene data show CDR1 as GTSNPN and CDR2 as SVGIG (reference sequence). The CDR3 is CACNNIGATNEKLFF. Written as DNA, the CDR3 is TGTGCCTGTAATAACATTGGGGCAACTAATGAAAAACTGTTTTTT.

This sequence joins TRBV12-3 or TRBV12-4 and TRBJ1-4; D unresolved. Trimming removed 3 bases at V and 16 bases at J, with 21 bases between. The CDR3 is 14 residues long. The CDR3 bases are TGTGCCAGCAGTTTGGGAGGGTTGGTTGAAGAACGGTTTTTT. This sequence encodes CASSLGGLVEERFF.

The table lists this clonotype with a few counts. Since a much larger clone is just one base distant, this may be a read error. This chain uses TRBV5-1 with TRBJ2-1; D remains unclear. The CDR3 totals 13 residues. Germline V gives CDR1 SGHRS, CDR2 YFSETQ. CDR3 nucleotides: TGCGCCAGCAGCTTGGCCTATCCGGTACAAAATATTTTC. Its protein product is CASSLAYPVQNIF.

As for this clonotype: Possible read error: a much larger clone is one base away. The chain is built from TRBV19 and TRBJ1-4; D gene uncertain. With 5 bases removed from V and 8 bases from J, the gap between germline ends came to 6 bases. CDR1 and CDR2 (germline): LNHDA, SQIVND (reference sequence). The CDR3 is 11 amino acids. CDR3 loop: CASSVGEKLFF. Here the CDR3 DNA reads TGTGCCAGTAGTGTCGGGGAAAAACTGTTTTTT.

As regards this clonotype: A single base separates this from a much larger clone, so it may be a read error. This sequence joins TRBV30 and TRBJ2-7; D gene uncertain. CDR3 length: 12 residues. The germline CDR1 and CDR2 sequences are GTSNPN and SVGIG (reference sequence). Here the CDR3 reads CDWSRTGYEQYF. Written as DNA, the CDR3 is TGTGACTGGAGTAGGACGGGCTACGAGCAGTACTTC.

This clonotype turned up a few times. This chain connects TRBV28 to TRBJ1-1; 9 bases agree with TRBD1. The CDR3 has 14 residues. CDR1 and CDR2 from the germline V gene are MDHEN and SYDVKM. V lost 3 bases, J lost 6 bases, and 5 bases stayed unmatched. The DNA for the CDR3 is TGTGCCAGCAGTTTCCCTCGGGACAGGGCTGAAGCTTTCTTT. This gives the protein CASSFPRDRAEAFF.